Included here is one T cell receptor beta chain sequence, with context. A linear amplification protocol produced the TCR libraries from 500 ng of total RNA. Original processing notes: Some 78,000 TCR alpha transcripts were sequenced from about 5 healthy donors. TCRdb ran MiXCR on the reads and lists one entry per CDR3 protein. TCRdb assigned the V and J calls; the authors' analysis was not used. The sample shows approximately 180,000 distinct CDR3 sequences, around 74% of them seen only once. The data belong to a study of healthy donors' naive CD4 and CD8 T cells. Study as a whole: Donors spanned ages 20-25, 40-50 and 60-70 years, half female.

CDR3 length: 12 amino acids. Looked up from germline, CDR1 is SGHDN and CDR2 is FVKESK. Trimming removed 4 bases from V and 5 bases from J; junction bases left unmatched: 0. This TCR derives from a pool of human donors in good health; the sample pools cells from several healthy donors. Sequenced sample: naive CD4+ and CD8+ T cells sorted from blood, pooled from several donors. The chain is built from TRBV14 and TRBJ1-1; 8 bases line up with TRBD1. In nucleotides, the CDR3 is TGTGCCAGCAGCCGGACAGGGACTGAAGCTTTCTTT. Residues: CASSRTGTEAFF.